This paragraph covers one TCR beta chain sequence. These data originate in a study of cytomegalovirus exposure and HLA in healthy donors. The PCR had 60 Vbeta and 13 Jbeta primers. Data came from immunoSEQ multiplex PCR; TCRdb stores just in-frame clones and leaves some out. Of 200,000 or so clones listed, about 81% are singletons. The clonotype was recovered from a woman aged 18-29 years in good health and CMV-seropositive. Sequencing used PBMCs.

CDR3 nucleotides: TGTGCCAGCAGTCCTGACAGGGGTCGGTCCTACTACGAGCAGTACGTC. Translating it yields CASSPDRGRSYYEQYV. J is TRBJ2-7 and V is TRBV28; 8 bases match TRBD1. This CDR3 region has 16 residues. V dropped 5 bases and J dropped 3; count of bases not matched to a gene: 12. CDR1 is MDHEN, CDR2 SYDVKM, per germline.